These 21 T cell receptor beta chains came from one sample sequenced in a study of cytomegalovirus exposure and HLA in healthy donors. Both 60 Vbeta primers and 13 Jbeta primers went into the PCR. The assay was immunoSEQ multiplex PCR, and TCRdb's table has in-frame clones only and misses some. Its table records around 200,000 clones. Sequencing was carried out using PBMCs. The receptors originated from a girl aged 2 to 10 in good health and CMV-seropositive.

The rearrangement joins TRBV11-3 to TRBJ2-1, with 8 bases that match TRBD1. The V segment lost 2 bases and the J segment 2 bases; nucleotides outside the gene matches: 2. Germline V gene data show CDR1 as SGHNT and CDR2 as YENEEA. The CDR3 is 15 amino acids. CDR3 loop: CASSLRTGPYNEQFF. Here the CDR3 DNA reads TGTGCCAGCAGCTTAAGGACAGGGCCCTACAATGAGCAGTTCTTC. The full variable domain, with the rest looked up from reference TRBV11-3 and TRBJ2-1, is EAGVVQSPRYKIIEKKQPVAFWCNPISGHNTLYWYLQNLGQGPELLIRYENEEAVDDSQLPKDRFSAERLKGVDSTLKIQPAELGDSAVYLCASSLRTGPYNEQFFGPGTRLTVL.

The rearrangement joins TRBV4-1 to TRBJ2-7, with D perhaps TRBD2 (5 bases). The CDR3 runs to 15 residues. Trimming pared 0 bases from V and 2 bases from J, leaving 11 bases between. Germline V CDR1 and CDR2: MGHRA, YSYEKL. CDR3 in DNA: TGCGCCAGCAGCCAAGATCCCGCGGGCACCTACGAGCAGTACTTC. It codes for CASSQDPAGTYEQYF.

The chain is built from TRBV19 and TRBJ2-3; 9 positions match TRBD2. The CDR3 is made up of 13 amino acids. The germline V gene encodes CDR1 LNHDA and CDR2 SQIVND (reference sequence). Trimming cost V 9 bases and J 4 bases; bases outside gene matches: 5. The CDR3 protein is CASRLADADTQYF. CDR3 DNA: TGTGCCAGCAGACTAGCGGATGCAGATACGCAGTATTTT.

The rearrangement uses TRBV18 and TRBJ1-1; TRBD1 might be the D (5 bases). Germline-derived CDR1 and CDR2 are KGHSH and LQKENI. The length of the CDR3 is 11 residues. The germline V and J ends were trimmed by 6 bases and 8 bases, with 10 bases remaining between them. CDR3: CASSMTEEAFF. DNA for the CDR3: TGTGCCAGCTCGATGACAGAGGAAGCTTTCTTT.

The CDR3 is CATREAGGGTDTQYF. The CDR3 nucleotides read TGTGCCACCAGAGAAGCGGGAGGAGGTACAGATACGCAGTATTTT. The chain links TRBV15 to TRBJ2-3; 9 positions match TRBD2. J gave up 3 bases and V 6 bases, and 7 bases lay outside the gene matches. CDR3 length equals 15 residues. Looked up from germline, CDR1 is LNHNV and CDR2 is YYDKDF (reference sequence).

The chain joins TRBV7-2 to TRBJ2-7, with no clear D. The CDR3 loop spans 13 amino acids. V was trimmed by 5 bases and J by 2 bases, leaving 10 bases between them. The germline V gene encodes CDR1 SGHTA and CDR2 FQGNSA. In DNA, the CDR3 is TGTGCCAGCAGCCCTAGACTGACCTACGAGCAGTACTTC. It translates to CASSPRLTYEQYF.

The gene calls are TRBV19 and TRBJ2-7, with D tentatively TRBD1 (5 bases). The CDR3 runs 15 residues. The germline V and J ends were trimmed by 0 bases and 6 bases, with 15 bases remaining between them. Germline CDR1 reads LNHDA; CDR2 reads SQIVND (reference sequence). CDR3 DNA sequence: TGTGCCAGTAGTATAGAACCCCACCAGGGTGGCGAGCAGTACTTC. Protein: CASSIEPHQGGEQYF.

V is TRBV28 and J is TRBJ2-7; weak D call: TRBD1 (6 bases). The V gene lost 5 bases and the J gene lost 0 bases, with 14 bases spanning the gap. Germline lookup yields CDR1 MDHEN and CDR2 SYDVKM. The CDR3 sequence is 15 residues long. CDR3 sequence: CASSTRGSPSYEQYF. In DNA form, the CDR3 reads TGTGCCAGCAGTACGAGGGGGTCGCCCTCCTACGAGCAGTACTTC.

This rearrangement joins TRBV19 to TRBJ2-3; 11 bases are shared with TRBD2. V was pared by 4 bases and J by 3 bases, with 9 bases of the junction left unmatched. CDR3 length equals 17 residues. The germline V gene has CDR1 LNHDA and CDR2 SQIVND (reference sequence). The CDR3 protein is CASSTWTSGFGTDTQYF. The CDR3, as DNA: TGTGCCAGTAGTACTTGGACTAGCGGGTTTGGTACAGATACGCAGTATTTT.

The V and J genes are TRBV27 and TRBJ1-4; no firm D call. Germline CDR1 and CDR2: MNHEY and SMNVEV (reference sequence). Trimming pared 7 bases from V and 7 bases from J, leaving 16 bases between. The CDR3 is 14 residues long. The CDR3 sequence: CASTEIGVGEKLFF. CDR3 nucleotides: TGTGCCAGCACGGAAATCGGGGTTGGTGAAAAACTGTTTTTT.

This chain uses TRBV5-1 with TRBJ2-7, with TRBD1 identical over 7 bases. Germline V lookup: CDR1 SGHRS, CDR2 YFSETQ. The CDR3 runs to 11 residues. The V and J ends lost 4 bases and 8 bases, in that order; junction bases with no gene match: 3. The CDR3 region is CASSQTGKQYF. As DNA, the CDR3 is TGCGCCAGCAGCCAGACAGGGAAGCAGTACTTC.

V usage is TRBV5-1 and J usage is TRBJ1-2; 8 nucleotides match TRBD1. This CDR3 contains 13 residues. V lost 3 bases, J lost 8 bases, and 6 bases stayed unmatched. Germline V gene lookup returns CDR1 SGHRS and CDR2 YFSETQ. CDR3 coding DNA: TGCGCCAGCAGCTCCGGGACAGGAATAGGCTACACCTTC. Its translation is CASSSGTGIGYTF.

For this clone: This sample includes further DNA sequences coding for the same CDR3. This chain links TRBV7-2 with TRBJ2-7, with TRBD1 matching over 8 bases. Germline loops: CDR1 SGHTA, CDR2 FQGNSA. The trim removed 4 bases at V and 6 bases at J, leaving 17 bases unmatched. CDR3 length: 17 amino acids. CDR3 region: CASSSTLDRAELGEQYF. The CDR3 nucleotides read TGTGCCAGCAGCTCCACCCTGGACAGGGCAGAACTAGGCGAGCAGTACTTC.

The chain links TRBV28 to TRBJ1-1; D may be TRBD1 (6 bases). The CDR3 has 14 residues. The V gene's germline CDR1 is MDHEN and CDR2 SYDVKM. V dropped 5 bases and J dropped 2 bases, with 12 bases sitting between them. DNA for the CDR3: TGTGCCAGCAGTAACCCTGGGGGCAACACTGAAGCTTTCTTT. It codes for CASSNPGGNTEAFF.

The rearrangement links TRBV18 to TRBJ1-1; possibly TRBD1 for D (5 bases). Germline CDR1 is KGHSH and CDR2 is LQKENI. Trimming took off 6 bases at V and 1 base at J, with 15 bases between the two ends. The CDR3 contains 15 residues. The CDR3 region is CASSTELGGNTEAFF. The CDR3 DNA sequence: TGTGCCAGCTCCACGGAATTGGGGGGGAACACTGAAGCTTTCTTT.

The chain combines TRBV23-1 with TRBJ2-2; 13 bases match TRBD2. TRBV23-1 is placed among ORFs of uncertain function. The CDR3 consists of 21 residues. The V and J ends lost 3 bases and 5 bases, in that order; junction bases with no gene match: 18. The CDR3: CASSQVRFGTSGKGGTGELFF. The CDR3 DNA reads as TGCGCCAGCAGTCAGGTTCGGTTTGGGACTAGCGGGAAAGGTGGAACCGGGGAGCTGTTTTTT.

This chain uses TRBV5-1 with TRBJ2-5, with D possibly being TRBD2 (6 bases). Trimming left V 4 bases short and J 0 bases short, with 22 bases between. This CDR3 contains 18 residues. Germline CDR1 is SGHRS and CDR2 is YFSETQ. CDR3 DNA: TGCGCCAGCAGCCCGACAGTCGGAGGGCCTGCGTACCAAGAGACCCAGTACTTC. It translates to CASSPTVGGPAYQETQYF.

The chain carries TRBV25-1 and TRBJ1-4, with TRBD1 matching over 7 bases. The germline CDR1 and CDR2 sequences are MGHDK and SYGVNS. The CDR3 sequence is 15 residues long. Trimming removed 6 bases from V and 5 bases from J; junction bases left unmatched: 9. The CDR3 loop reads CASSQGQSLNEKLFF. In DNA, the CDR3 is TGTGCCAGCAGCCAGGGACAGTCGTTGAATGAAAAACTGTTTTTT.

V and J are TRBV28 and TRBJ1-5; 9 bases map to TRBD1. The V segment lost 5 bases and the J segment 3 bases; nucleotides outside the gene matches: 8. CDR1 is MDHEN and CDR2 is SYDVKM in the germline V gene. This CDR3 spans 16 amino acids. CDR3 nucleotides: TGTGCCAGCAGTCCGTACCGGGACAGGGTCAATCAGCCCCAGCATTTT. It encodes CASSPYRDRVNQPQHF. Full variable domain (outside the CDR3, taken from reference TRBV28 and TRBJ1-5): DVKVTQSSRYLVKRTGEKVFLECVQDMDHENMFWYRQDPGLGLRLIYFSYDVKMKEKGDIPEGYSVSREKKERFSLILESASTNQTSMYLCASSPYRDRVNQPQHFGDGTRLSIL.

The rearrangement uses TRBV14 and TRBJ1-1, with D possibly TRBD1 on 5 matching bases. Germline CDR1 reads SGHDN; CDR2 reads FVKESK. This CDR3 comprises 13 residues. In DNA form, the CDR3 reads TGTGTGACCAGAGGACATGGGGACACTGAAGCTTTCTTT. This sequence encodes CVTRGHGDTEAFF.

V gene TRBV6-4 combines with J gene TRBJ1-5, with D uncertain. V was pared by 5 bases and J by 5 bases, with 10 bases between. This CDR3 comprises 13 residues. Germline CDR1 MRHNA, CDR2 SNTAGT. This CDR3 reads CASSHGNDQPQHF. The CDR3, as DNA: TGTGCCAGCAGTCACGGGAATGATCAGCCCCAGCATTTT.